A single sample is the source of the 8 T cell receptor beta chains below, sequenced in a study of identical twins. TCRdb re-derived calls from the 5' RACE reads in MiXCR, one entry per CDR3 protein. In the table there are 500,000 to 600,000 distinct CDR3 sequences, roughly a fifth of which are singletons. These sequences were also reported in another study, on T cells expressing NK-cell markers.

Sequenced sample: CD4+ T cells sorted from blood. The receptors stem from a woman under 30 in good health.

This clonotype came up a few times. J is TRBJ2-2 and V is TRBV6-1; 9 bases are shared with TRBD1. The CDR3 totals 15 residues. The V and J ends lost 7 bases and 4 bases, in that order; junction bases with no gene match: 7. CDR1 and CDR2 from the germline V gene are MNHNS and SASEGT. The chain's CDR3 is CASTPGTGFTGELFF. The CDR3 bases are TGTGCCAGCACTCCCGGGACAGGGTTCACCGGGGAGCTGTTTTTT.

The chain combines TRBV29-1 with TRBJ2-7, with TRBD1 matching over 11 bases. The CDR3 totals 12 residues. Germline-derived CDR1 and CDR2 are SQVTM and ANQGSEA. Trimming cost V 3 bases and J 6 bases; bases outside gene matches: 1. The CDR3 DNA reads TGCAGCGTTGAGGGACAGGGGGTCGAGCAGTACTTC. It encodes CSVEGQGVEQYF.

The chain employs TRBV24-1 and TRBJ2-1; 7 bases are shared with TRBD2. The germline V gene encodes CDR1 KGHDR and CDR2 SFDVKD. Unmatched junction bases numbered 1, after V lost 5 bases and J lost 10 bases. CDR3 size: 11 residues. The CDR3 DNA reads TGTGCCACCAGTGCAGCGGGAGAGCAGTTCTTC. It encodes CATSAAGEQFF.

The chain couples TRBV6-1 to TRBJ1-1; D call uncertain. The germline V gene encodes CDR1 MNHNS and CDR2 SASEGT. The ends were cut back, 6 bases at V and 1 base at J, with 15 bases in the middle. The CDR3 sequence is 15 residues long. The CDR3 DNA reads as TGTGCCAGCAGATTTTACCAGGCTACGAACACTGAAGCTTTCTTT. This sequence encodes CASRFYQATNTEAFF.

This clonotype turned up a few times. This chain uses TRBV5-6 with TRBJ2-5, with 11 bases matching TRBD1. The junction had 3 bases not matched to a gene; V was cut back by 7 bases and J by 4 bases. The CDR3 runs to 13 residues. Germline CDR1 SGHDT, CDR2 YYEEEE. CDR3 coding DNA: TGTGCCAGCGCCGGGACAGGGGGAGAGACCCAGTACTTC. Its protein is CASAGTGGETQYF. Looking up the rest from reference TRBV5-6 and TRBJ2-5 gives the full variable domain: DAGVTQSPTHLIKTRGQQVTLRCSPKSGHDTVSWYQQALGQGPQFIFQYYEEEERQRGNFPDRFSGHQFPNYSSELNVNALLLGDSALYLCASAGTGGETQYFGPGTRLLVL.

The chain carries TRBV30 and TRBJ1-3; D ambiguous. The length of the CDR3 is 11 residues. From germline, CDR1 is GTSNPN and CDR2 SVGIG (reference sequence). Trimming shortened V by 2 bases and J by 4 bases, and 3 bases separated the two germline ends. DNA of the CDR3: TGTGCCTGGAGTTGGGGAAACACCATATATTTT. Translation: CAWSWGNTIYF. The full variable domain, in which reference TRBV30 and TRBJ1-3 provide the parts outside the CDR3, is SQTIHQWPATLVQPVGSPLSLECTVEGTSNPNLYWYRQAAGRGLQLLFYSVGIGQISSEVPQNLSASRPQDRQFILSSKKLLLSDSGFYLCAWSWGNTIYFGEGSWLTVV.

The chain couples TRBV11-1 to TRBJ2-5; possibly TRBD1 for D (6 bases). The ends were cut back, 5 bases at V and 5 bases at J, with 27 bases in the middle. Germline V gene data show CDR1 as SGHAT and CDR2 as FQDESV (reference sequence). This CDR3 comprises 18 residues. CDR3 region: CASSPYPGAGSLGETQYF. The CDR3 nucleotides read TGTGCCAGCAGCCCATATCCAGGGGCAGGGTCCCTTGGGGAGACCCAGTACTTC.

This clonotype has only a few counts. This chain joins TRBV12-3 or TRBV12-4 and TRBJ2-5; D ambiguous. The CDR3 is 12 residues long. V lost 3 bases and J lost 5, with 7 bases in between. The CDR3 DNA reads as TGTGCCAGCAGTTTTTGGGCTGAGACCCAGTACTTC. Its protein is CASSFWAETQYF.